This T cell receptor beta chain was sequenced in a study of shared clonotypes between healthy human individuals. Once extracted for a subset, genomic DNA was divided evenly among several immunoSEQ plates. Sequenced by immunoSEQ multiplex PCR; TCRdb stores in-frame clones only, minus some. The sample yields around 2,000,000 clones, approximately 94% seen once. A word on this clone: Its antigen remains unknown.

CDR3 length equals 17 residues. V lost 1 base and J lost 4, with 14 bases in between. CDR1 is MGHRA, CDR2 YSYEKL, per germline. Naive CD8 cells lacked CD45RO and underwent positive selection for CCR7, leaving out terminally differentiated effector memory CD45RA+ cells. Study observations and caveats: A reduction in generation probabilities was seen for non-shared clonotypes relative to those shared by all four donors. Estimated richness was generally greater in naive than memory subsets. The study drew on few donors, limiting represented genetic and exposure-history diversity.

This receptor was identified in a man aged 18 to 29 in good health. The V call is TRBV4-1, the J call TRBJ2-6; weak D call: TRBD2 (7 bases). Material for sequencing was naive CD8+ T cells sorted from blood. The CDR3 bases are TGCGCCAGCAGCCAAGGGTCGGCGGGGGCCGGGGCCAACGTCCTGACTTTC. Its translation: CASSQGSAGAGANVLTF.